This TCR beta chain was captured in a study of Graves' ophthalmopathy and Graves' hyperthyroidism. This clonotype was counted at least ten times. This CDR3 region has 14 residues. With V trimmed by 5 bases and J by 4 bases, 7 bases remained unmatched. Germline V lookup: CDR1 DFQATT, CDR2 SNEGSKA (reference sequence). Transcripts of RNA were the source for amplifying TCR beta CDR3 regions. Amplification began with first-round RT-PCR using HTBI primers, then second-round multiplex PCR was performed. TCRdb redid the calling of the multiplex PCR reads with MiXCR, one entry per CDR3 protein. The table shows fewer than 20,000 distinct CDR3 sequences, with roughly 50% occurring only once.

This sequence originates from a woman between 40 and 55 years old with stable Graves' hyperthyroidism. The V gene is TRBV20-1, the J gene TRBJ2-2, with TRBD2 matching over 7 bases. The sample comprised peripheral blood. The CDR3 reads CSAGAGRTTGELFF. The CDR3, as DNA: TGCAGTGCTGGAGCGGGGCGTACCACCGGGGAGCTGTTTTTT.